A single sample is the source of the 15 T cell receptor beta chains below, sequenced in a study of response to subunit inactivated influenza vaccine. TCRdb itself ran the RT-PCR reads through MiXCR, one entry per CDR3 protein. The sample lists hundreds of thousands of distinct CDR3 sequences; around 10% were seen once. A further study also used this sample, focusing on T cells expressing NK-cell markers. According to that study: As the method of synthesis, 5'RACE template switching with UMIs yielded TCR beta cDNA.

The material was PBMCs from blood, obtained on the day of vaccination. The receptors originated from a man aged 45-65 years who received an inactivated influenza vaccine.

This clonotype appeared many times. The rearrangement uses TRBV11-1 and TRBJ2-1, with D possibly matching TRBD1 (6 bases). The V gene's germline CDR1 is SGHAT and CDR2 FQDESV (reference sequence). Trimming pared 5 bases from V and 0 bases from J, leaving 17 bases between. This CDR3 is 17 amino acids long. The CDR3 protein is CASSGDRYPSSYNEQFF. The CDR3 DNA follows: TGTGCCAGCAGCGGAGACAGGTACCCTAGCTCCTACAATGAGCAGTTCTTC.

The gene calls are TRBV4-1 and TRBJ2-5, with 7 bases matching TRBD1. After removal of 1 base from V and 4 bases from J, the junction contained 12 bases not matched to a gene. Germline CDR1 and CDR2: MGHRA and YSYEKL. The CDR3 consists of 17 residues. The CDR3 coding sequence is TGCGCCAGCAGCCAAGGGGTTTACAACAGGGGTTTAGAGACCCAGTACTTC. This sequence encodes CASSQGVYNRGLETQYF.

This clonotype came up many times. The rearrangement uses TRBV4-3 and TRBJ1-1; 10 bases match TRBD1. Germline loops: CDR1 LGHNA, CDR2 YSLEER. This CDR3 is built from 16 residues. Trimming at V came to 0 bases and at J to 7 bases, leaving 8 bases not matched to a gene. CDR3 sequence reads: CASSQERTGGRGEAFF. The CDR3 coding sequence is TGCGCCAGCAGCCAAGAAAGGACAGGGGGAAGGGGTGAAGCTTTCTTT.

This clonotype has only a few counts. V and J are TRBV4-3 and TRBJ1-3; TRBD1 is a possible D gene (5 bases). V lost 10 bases and J 2 bases, leaving 18 bases between the germline ends. Per germline, CDR1 LGHNA and CDR2 YSLEER. This CDR3 contains 15 residues. The CDR3 here is CANPHLGGAGNTIYF. CDR3 in DNA: TGCGCCAACCCACACCTGGGGGGGGCTGGAAACACCATATATTTT.

Comments on this clonotype: The junction does not match germline at one end; this may be a read error. V is TRBV20-1 and J is TRBJ2-1, with D maybe TRBD2 (6 bases). The V gene's germline CDR1 is DFQATT and CDR2 SNEGSKA (reference sequence). This CDR3 spans 15 amino acids. The CDR3 DNA reads TGCTGTGCTAGAGATTGGCGGGACTCCTACAATGAGCAGTTCTTC. It codes for CCARDWRDSYNEQFF.

This clonotype was seen ten or more times. The chain joins TRBV7-8 to TRBJ2-2, with 7 bases that match TRBD2. V shed 2 bases and J 1 base; nucleotides not matched to a gene: 4. CDR1 and CDR2 (germline): SGHVS, FQNEAQ. The CDR3 runs to 16 residues. Here the CDR3 DNA reads TGTGCCAGCAGCTTACATGGCGGGGGGAACACCGGGGAGCTGTTTTTT. Protein sequence: CASSLHGGGNTGELFF.

The rearrangement joins TRBV6-2 or TRBV6-3 to TRBJ1-1; D is uncertain. CDR3 length: 13 amino acids. V lost 6 bases to trimming and J lost 6 bases, with 14 bases between them. In germline, CDR1 is MNHEY, CDR2 SVGEGT. The CDR3 protein is CASSFDGRAEAFF. The CDR3, as DNA: TGTGCCAGCAGCTTTGACGGGCGGGCTGAAGCTTTCTTT.

This clonotype was seen repeatedly, ten times or more. The chain combines TRBV4-3 with TRBJ2-1, with TRBD2 identical over 8 bases. Germline V gene data show CDR1 as LGHNA and CDR2 as YSLEER. CDR3 length: 15 residues. Trimming at V came to 2 bases and at J to 3 bases, leaving 3 bases not matched to a gene. The DNA of the CDR3 is TGCGCCAGCAGCCAAAGTGGGACTAGCTACAATGAGCAGTTCTTC. Its protein is CASSQSGTSYNEQFF.

The V gene is TRBV20-1, the J gene TRBJ2-3; TRBD1 aligns across 10 bases. With 6 bases clipped from V and 4 bases from J, the junction kept 7 bases outside the gene matches. CDR1 DFQATT and CDR2 SNEGSKA come from the germline V gene (reference sequence). This CDR3 region has 14 residues. CDR3 in amino acids: CSARQGARADTQYF. In DNA, the CDR3 is TGCAGTGCGCGACAGGGGGCGCGGGCAGATACGCAGTATTTT.

The sample holds a few counts of this clonotype. The chain combines TRBV12-3 or TRBV12-4 with TRBJ2-3; 7 bases map to TRBD2. The trim removed 6 bases at V and 4 bases at J, leaving 10 bases unmatched. The CDR3 has 15 amino acids. CDR3 DNA sequence: TGTGCCAGCAGGACTGGGGCGGGAGTGTCAGATACGCAGTATTTT. Its protein is CASRTGAGVSDTQYF.

The sample holds a few counts of this clonotype. This chain links TRBV7-2 with TRBJ2-4, with D hard to call. Germline V CDR1 and CDR2: SGHTA, FQGNSA. Trimming pared 5 bases from V and 2 bases from J, leaving 10 bases between. The CDR3 spans 14 residues. The CDR3 loop is CASSLQMTKNIQYF. Here the CDR3 DNA reads TGTGCCAGCAGCCTACAGATGACCAAAAACATTCAGTACTTC. The complete variable domain, with remaining parts taken from reference TRBV7-2 and TRBJ2-4, reads GAGVSQSPSNKVTEKGKDVELRCDPISGHTALYWYRQSLGQGLEFLIYFQGNSAPDKSGLPSDRFSAERTGGSVSTLTIQRTQQEDSAVYLCASSLQMTKNIQYFGAGTRLSVL.

The chain links TRBV4-2 to TRBJ1-2; D is unresolved. This CDR3 has 16 amino acids. V was shortened by 0 bases and J by 2 bases, with 13 bases between the two germline ends. The V gene's germline CDR1 is LGHNA and CDR2 YNFKEQ. The CDR3 bases are TGTGCCAGCAGCCAAGATCTCTACGGGGAGAACTATGGCTACACCTTC. This sequence encodes CASSQDLYGENYGYTF.

V is TRBV4-3 and J is TRBJ2-7; perhaps D is TRBD1 or TRBD2 (5 bases each). Germline lookup yields CDR1 LGHNA and CDR2 YSLEER. V dropped 1 base and J dropped 5 bases, with 9 bases sitting between them. The CDR3 is 13 amino acids. CDR3 loop: CASSQAWGNEQYF. The CDR3 bases are TGCGCCAGCAGCCAAGCTTGGGGGAACGAGCAGTACTTC.

This clonotype was picked up a small number of times. The chain employs TRBV5-1 and TRBJ1-2; the D is unclear. The germline CDR1 and CDR2 sequences are SGHRS and YFSETQ. This CDR3 contains 14 residues. V dropped 0 bases and J dropped 4 bases, with 10 bases sitting between them. CDR3 DNA sequence: TGCGCCAGCAGCTTGGACAGCCCTTCCTATGGCTACACCTTC. As protein: CASSLDSPSYGYTF.

This clonotype appeared a few times. This chain links TRBV3-1 with TRBJ1-2; the match to TRBD1 covers 9 bases. The ends lost 4 bases at V and 1 base at J; junction bases unmatched: 4. Per germline, CDR1 LGHDT and CDR2 YNNKEL (reference sequence). The CDR3 is made up of 15 amino acids. CDR3 residues: CASSPTGQGNYGYTF. DNA for the CDR3: TGTGCCAGCAGCCCCACGGGACAGGGTAACTATGGCTACACCTTC.